Below are 28 T cell receptor beta chains sequenced from a single sample in a study of OX40 agonist ivuxolimab in advanced cancers. The method was immunoSEQ multiplex PCR; TCRdb's version includes in-frame clones alone and lacks a portion of them. The sample holds around 80,000 clones, roughly 84% seen once. Sequenced here: CD4+ or CD8+ T cells sorted from blood, sampled in a trial of the OX40 agonist ivuxolimab. These receptors were taken from an adult with an advanced solid tumor such as melanoma, head and neck, liver or kidney cancer.

This sequence joins TRBV2 and TRBJ2-3, with 15 bases identical to TRBD2. Germline CDR1 is SNHLY and CDR2 is FYNNEI. The CDR3 has 17 amino acids. Trimming at V came to 6 bases and at J to 9 bases, leaving 13 bases not matched to a gene. This CDR3 is CASRPGLAGGTHPTQYF. The DNA for the CDR3 is TGTGCCAGCAGACCCGGACTAGCGGGAGGGACTCACCCGACGCAGTATTTT.

This chain links TRBV7-9 with TRBJ1-1; D unclear. Germline CDR1 SEHNR, CDR2 FQNEAQ (reference sequence). The CDR3 extends over 15 amino acids. Trimming took off 1 base at V and 4 bases at J, with 13 bases between the two ends. The CDR3 protein is CASSLGRQVVTEAFF. The CDR3 DNA reads TGTGCCAGCAGCTTAGGTCGGCAGGTAGTCACTGAAGCTTTCTTT.

V and J are TRBV7-6 and TRBJ2-5; D possibly corresponds to TRBD2 (6 bases). Germline values: CDR1 SGHVS, CDR2 FNYEAQ. V was trimmed by 7 bases and J by 1 base, leaving 25 bases between them. The CDR3 covers 18 residues. The CDR3, as DNA: TGTGCCAGCAACCAGGAGGGGAATTGGGACGGAGTCCAAGAGACCCAGTACTTC. It specifies CASNQEGNWDGVQETQYF.

This chain uses TRBV19 with TRBJ1-1, with a weak D call TRBD1 (5 bases). V was cut by 3 bases and J by 1 base, with 18 bases left in between. This CDR3 comprises 17 residues. Germline V gene lookup returns CDR1 LNHDA and CDR2 SQIVND (reference sequence). This chain's CDR3 is CASSIFPRRGGNTEAFF. The CDR3 nucleotides read TGTGCCAGTAGTATTTTTCCCAGGCGGGGGGGGAACACTGAAGCTTTCTTT.

This chain connects TRBV10-2 to TRBJ2-2; TRBD2 aligns across 15 bases. In germline, CDR1 is WSHSY, CDR2 SAAADI. The trim removed 2 bases at V and 15 bases at J, leaving 10 bases unmatched. The CDR3 extends over 16 amino acids. Written as DNA, the CDR3 is TGCGCCAGCAGTGAGCTAGGGACTAGCGGGGGGAACCCGGTGTTTTTT. As protein: CASSELGTSGGNPVFF.

The chain carries TRBV10-3 and TRBJ2-1; TRBD2 agrees at 10 bases. CDR3 size: 14 residues. Germline CDR1 is ENHRY and CDR2 is SYGVKD. With V trimmed by 4 bases and J by 7 bases, 4 bases remained unmatched. DNA for the CDR3: TGTGCCATCAGTGGTGGACTAGCGGAGAATGAGCAGTTCTTC. Translation: CAISGGLAENEQFF.

The chain employs TRBV18 and TRBJ1-5; no firm D call. The CDR3 extends over 14 amino acids. CDR1 and CDR2 (germline): KGHSH, LQKENI. V was clipped by 2 bases and J by 2 bases, with 7 bases between them. As DNA, the CDR3 is TGTGCCAGCTCACCAGAGATAGGCAATCAGCCCCAGCATTTT. Residues: CASSPEIGNQPQHF. The variable domain in full, completed from reference TRBV18 and TRBJ1-5, reads NAGVMQNPRHLVRRRGQEARLRCSPMKGHSHVYWYRQLPEEGLKFMVYLQKENIIDESGMPKERFSAEFPKEGPSILRIQQVVRGDSAAYFCASSPEIGNQPQHFGDGTRLSIL.

The V call is TRBV28, the J call TRBJ2-7, with 7 bases identical to TRBD1. Trimming removed 2 bases from V and 6 bases from J; junction bases left unmatched: 7. The germline V gene has CDR1 MDHEN and CDR2 SYDVKM. The CDR3 contains 14 residues. The CDR3: CASSLQTGTGEQYV. In DNA, the CDR3 is TGTGCCAGCAGTTTACAGACAGGGACCGGCGAGCAGTACGTC.

The rearrangement links TRBV28 to TRBJ2-5; D is unclear. V gave up 7 bases and J gave up 2 bases, with 20 bases separating them. The CDR3 loop spans 16 amino acids. Germline V gene data show CDR1 as MDHEN and CDR2 as SYDVKM. CDR3 sequence reads: CASTPRSGSRQETQYF. The CDR3 bases are TGTGCCAGCACCCCCCGGTCGGGCAGTCGGCAAGAGACCCAGTACTTC.

The chain has TRBV25-1 and TRBJ2-5; 8 nucleotides line up with TRBD1. The trim removed 4 bases at V and 5 bases at J, leaving 9 bases unmatched. The CDR3 loop spans 15 amino acids. Germline V lookup: CDR1 MGHDK, CDR2 SYGVNS. This CDR3 reads CASSVGSGGRETQYF. In DNA, the CDR3 is TGTGCCAGCAGTGTCGGATCAGGGGGCCGGGAGACCCAGTACTTC.

The rearrangement links TRBV9 to TRBJ2-6; D uncertain. CDR3 size: 15 residues. V lost 0 bases to trimming and J lost 1 base, with 5 bases between them. The germline V gene has CDR1 SGDLS and CDR2 YYNGEE. CDR3 amino acids: CASSVGSSGANVLTF. Here the CDR3 DNA reads TGTGCCAGCAGCGTAGGTAGTTCTGGGGCCAACGTCCTGACTTTC. Supplemented by reference TRBV9 and TRBJ2-6, the full variable domain reads DSGVTQTPKHLITATGQRVTLRCSPRSGDLSVYWYQQSLDQGLQFLIQYYNGEERAKGNILERFSAQQFPDLHSELNLSSLELGDSALYFCASSVGSSGANVLTFGAGSRLTVL.

The J gene is TRBJ2-3, the V gene TRBV7-3; possible D gene TRBD2, 5 bases. V lost 5 bases and J 5 bases, leaving 11 bases between the germline ends. Per the germline V gene, CDR1 is SGHTA and CDR2 is FQGTGA. The CDR3 covers 13 residues. The CDR3 coding sequence is TGTGCCAGCAGCCGGGATGTGGGAGATACGCAGTATTTT. It specifies CASSRDVGDTQYF.

The CDR3: CASSYGGTTNTEAFF. The CDR3 nucleotides read TGTGCCAGCAGTTACGGGGGGACAACGAACACTGAAGCTTTCTTT. The chain links TRBV6-6 to TRBJ1-1, with D possibly matching TRBD1 (6 bases). The ends were cut back, 2 bases at V and 1 base at J, with 11 bases in the middle. Looked up from germline, CDR1 is MNHNY and CDR2 is SVGAGI (reference sequence). This CDR3 is 15 amino acids long.

The chain carries TRBV4-3 and TRBJ2-3; TRBD2 matches 14 bases. From germline, CDR1 is LGHNA and CDR2 YSLEER. V lost 4 bases, J lost 5 bases, and 2 bases stayed unmatched. The CDR3 loop spans 15 amino acids. The CDR3 reads CASSLGLAGGDTQYF. The CDR3 DNA is TGCGCCAGCAGCCTCGGACTAGCGGGAGGAGATACGCAGTATTTT.

CDR3 DNA: TGCAGCGCCCGACAGGGGGCTAATGATAACTATGGCTACACCTTC. This encodes CSARQGANDNYGYTF. J is TRBJ1-2 and V is TRBV29-1, with TRBD1 matching 10 bases. The CDR3 is 15 residues long. The germline gives CDR1 SQVTM, CDR2 ANQGSEA. The junction had 9 bases not matched to a gene; V was cut back by 7 bases and J by 1 base.

The rearrangement joins TRBV25-1 to TRBJ1-1, with D perhaps TRBD1 (6 bases). Trimming shortened V by 4 bases and J by 5 bases, and 14 bases separated the two germline ends. The length of the CDR3 is 14 residues. Germline V CDR1 and CDR2: MGHDK, SYGVNS. CDR3 amino acids: CASSAHRVRTEAFF. In DNA, the CDR3 is TGTGCCAGCAGTGCCCACAGGGTGAGGACTGAAGCTTTCTTT.

V gene TRBV29-1 combines with J gene TRBJ2-1; 8 bases align to TRBD2. This CDR3 spans 14 amino acids. V shed 5 bases and J 5 bases; nucleotides not matched to a gene: 8. In germline, CDR1 is SQVTM, CDR2 ANQGSEA. The CDR3 here is CSVLRGLGNNEQFF. CDR3 nucleotides: TGCAGCGTTTTGAGGGGACTAGGGAACAATGAGCAGTTCTTC.

V usage is TRBV4-1 and J usage is TRBJ2-3; no clear D gene. V was clipped by 0 bases and J by 2 bases, with 12 bases between them. The CDR3 is 16 residues long. In germline, CDR1 is MGHRA, CDR2 YSYEKL. The CDR3 bases are TGCGCCAGCAGCCAAGATCAGTGGCTAAACACAGATACGCAGTATTTT. It codes for CASSQDQWLNTDTQYF.

The chain employs TRBV28 and TRBJ1-5; D is unresolved. The germline CDR1 and CDR2 sequences are MDHEN and SYDVKM. Trimming took off 1 base at V and 9 bases at J, with 10 bases between the two ends. CDR3 length: 13 amino acids. CDR3 nucleotide sequence: TGTGCCAGCAGTTTATTGGTCAATGGGCCCCAGCATTTT. Translation gives CASSLLVNGPQHF.

This sequence joins TRBV6-5 and TRBJ1-4; 7 bases map to TRBD1. V was clipped by 6 bases and J by 8 bases; unmatched bases: 6. CDR1 MNHEY and CDR2 SVGAGI come from the germline V gene. CDR3 size: 13 residues. CDR3 sequence reads: CASSVTGNEKLFF. The CDR3 DNA reads as TGTGCCAGCAGCGTGACAGGGAACGAAAAACTGTTTTTT.

A few counts support this clone. CDR3: CAWLRPGSEAFF. CDR3 nucleotide sequence: TGTGCCTGGCTCCGACCGGGGTCTGAAGCTTTCTTT. The V and J genes are TRBV30 and TRBJ1-1, with D uncertain. The CDR3 spans 12 residues. V shed 5 bases and J shed 6 bases, with 13 bases lying between them. Germline lookup yields CDR1 GTSNPN and CDR2 SVGIG (reference sequence).

The V and J genes are TRBV10-3 and TRBJ2-7; 10 bases fit TRBD1. The V gene end was trimmed by 10 bases and the J gene end by 4 bases; junction bases not matched to a gene: 10. Germline V gene sequence: CDR1 ENHRY, CDR2 SYGVKD. The CDR3 has 14 residues. The CDR3 protein is CASTTGQGVYEQYF. The CDR3 DNA follows: TGTGCCAGCACGACTGGACAGGGGGTATACGAGCAGTACTTC.

The chain has TRBV13 and TRBJ1-1; D is undetermined. Looked up from germline, CDR1 is PRHDT and CDR2 is FYEKMQ (reference sequence). The ends were cut back, 5 bases at V and 2 bases at J, with 12 bases in the middle. The CDR3 length is 14 residues. The CDR3 DNA reads TGTGCCAGCAGCCTGCTAGGCCGAAACACTGAAGCTTTCTTT. The encoded protein is CASSLLGRNTEAFF.

This chain links TRBV18 with TRBJ2-1, with D possibly matching TRBD1 (5 bases). This CDR3 region has 14 residues. The germline V gene has CDR1 KGHSH and CDR2 LQKENI. Deletions cut 4 bases from V and 10 bases from J, with 17 bases between. For the CDR3, the DNA is TGTGCCAGCTCACATGGTATAGGGGCTTTGGAGCAGTTCTTC. Translated, it gives CASSHGIGALEQFF. The full variable domain, completed using reference TRBV18 and TRBJ2-1, is NAGVMQNPRHLVRRRGQEARLRCSPMKGHSHVYWYRQLPEEGLKFMVYLQKENIIDESGMPKERFSAEFPKEGPSILRIQQVVRGDSAAYFCASSHGIGALEQFFGPGTRLTVL.

The V call is TRBV28, the J call TRBJ1-5; D remains ambiguous. Germline V gene sequence: CDR1 MDHEN, CDR2 SYDVKM. V was cut by 3 bases and J by 4 bases, with 4 bases left in between. CDR3 length equals 12 residues. CDR3: CASSLGNQPQHF. As DNA, the CDR3 is TGTGCCAGCAGTTTGGGGAATCAGCCCCAGCATTTT.

The chain carries TRBV7-9 and TRBJ2-7; D unclear. This CDR3 has 14 amino acids. Trimming left V 5 bases short and J 2 bases short, with 13 bases between. Per germline, CDR1 SEHNR and CDR2 FQNEAQ (reference sequence). CDR3 DNA: TGTGCCAGCAGCCCGCGACTTGGCCCCTACGAGCAGTACTTC. Translated, it gives CASSPRLGPYEQYF.

V is TRBV19 and J is TRBJ1-2; 7 bases align to TRBD1. Germline trimming cut 3 bases from V and 8 bases from J; bases unmatched to any gene: 9. The CDR3 consists of 14 residues. From germline, CDR1 is LNHDA and CDR2 SQIVND (reference sequence). CDR3 coding DNA: TGTGCCAGTAGTATTCGTGGAGGGGGCAGAGGCTACACCTTC. Its protein product is CASSIRGGGRGYTF.

This chain links TRBV15 with TRBJ2-5; no definite D call. The V end lost 2 bases, the J end lost 2 bases, and 3 bases lay between the germline ends. Germline V CDR1 and CDR2: LNHNV, YYDKDF (reference sequence). The CDR3 extends over 12 amino acids. CDR3 DNA sequence: TGTGCCACCAGCAGATCGCAAGAGACCCAGTACTTC. Protein sequence: CATSRSQETQYF.